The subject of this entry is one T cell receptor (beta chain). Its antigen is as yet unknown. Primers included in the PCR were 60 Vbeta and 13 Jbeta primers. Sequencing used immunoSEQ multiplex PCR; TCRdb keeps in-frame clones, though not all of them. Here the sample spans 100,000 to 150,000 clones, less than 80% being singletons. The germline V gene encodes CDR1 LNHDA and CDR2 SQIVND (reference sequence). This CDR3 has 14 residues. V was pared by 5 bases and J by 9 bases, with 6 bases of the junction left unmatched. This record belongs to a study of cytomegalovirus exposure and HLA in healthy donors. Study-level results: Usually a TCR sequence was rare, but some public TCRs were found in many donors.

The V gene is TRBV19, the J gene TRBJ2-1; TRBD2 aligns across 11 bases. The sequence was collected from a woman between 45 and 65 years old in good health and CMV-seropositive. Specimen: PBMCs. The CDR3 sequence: CASSSVAGGPEQFF. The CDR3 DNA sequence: TGTGCCAGTAGTTCTGTAGCGGGGGGGCCTGAGCAGTTCTTC.